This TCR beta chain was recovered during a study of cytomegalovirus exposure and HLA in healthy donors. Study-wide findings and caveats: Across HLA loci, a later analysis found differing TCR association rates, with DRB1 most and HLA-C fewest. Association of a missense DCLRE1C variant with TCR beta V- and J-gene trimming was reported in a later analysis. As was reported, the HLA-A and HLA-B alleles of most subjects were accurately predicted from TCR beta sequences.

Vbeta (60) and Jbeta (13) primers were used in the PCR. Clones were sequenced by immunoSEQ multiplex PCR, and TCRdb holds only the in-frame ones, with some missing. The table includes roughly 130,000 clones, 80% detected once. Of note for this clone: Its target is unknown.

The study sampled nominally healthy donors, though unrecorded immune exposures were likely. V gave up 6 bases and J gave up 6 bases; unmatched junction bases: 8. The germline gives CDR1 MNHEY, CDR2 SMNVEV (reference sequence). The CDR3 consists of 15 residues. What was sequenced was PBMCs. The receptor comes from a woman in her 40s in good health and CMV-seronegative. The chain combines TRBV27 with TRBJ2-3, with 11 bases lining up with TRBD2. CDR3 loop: CASSRSGGGWDTQYF. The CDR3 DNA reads TGTGCCAGCAGCCGTAGCGGGGGGGGGTGGGATACGCAGTATTTT.